This is a list of T cell receptor beta chains from one sample in a study of cytomegalovirus exposure and HLA in healthy donors. Profiled with immunoSEQ multiplex PCR; TCRdb holds only in-frame clones, not every one. Of about 62,000 clones in the sample, over 75% were seen once. Sequencing was performed on PBMCs. The receptors derive from a middle-aged man in good health and CMV-seronegative. Each CDR3 is given with its conserved first and last residue. The D gene is left open where the match is weak. Size tells how often a clone was seen (once, few, many) or the class of an expanded clone, and some rows leave it out.

clone size	D gene	V gene	J gene	CDR3 DNA	CDR3 protein
NA	TRBD2	TRBV6-1	TRBJ2-7	TGTGCCAGCAGTGTAACGGTGGCTAGCGGGGCCTACGAGCAGTACTTC	CASSVTVASGAYEQYF
NA	TRBD1	TRBV5-1	TRBJ2-5	TGCGCCAGCAGCTCGGGGACAGGAGGGGAGGAGACCCAGTACTTC	CASSSGTGGEETQYF
NA	NA	TRBV7-9	TRBJ2-5	TGTGCCAGCAGCCCCAGACTGGACAACCAAGAGACCCAGTACTTC	CASSPRLDNQETQYF
NA	TRBD2	TRBV5-8	TRBJ2-3	TGTGCCAGCAGCTTGTTCTCTAGCGGGCCCAGCACAGATACGCAGTATTTT	CASSLFSSGPSTDTQYF
few	NA	TRBV7-2	TRBJ1-5	TGTGCCAGCAGCTTAGGGTACAGGGCCCGTCAGCCCCAGCATTTT	CASSLGYRARQPQHF
NA	NA	TRBV28	TRBJ2-1	TGTGCCAGCAGTTTACTGGAGGATGAGCAGTTCTTC	CASSLLEDEQFF
NA	NA	TRBV6-5	TRBJ1-1	TGTGCCAGCAGTTACTCGGGGGGGGTTGGTGAAGCTTTCTTT	CASSYSGGVGEAFF
NA	TRBD1	TRBV27	TRBJ2-7	TGTGCCAGCGGACAGGGCTACGAGCAGTACTTC	CASGQGYEQYF
NA	TRBD2	TRBV28	TRBJ2-7	TGTGCCAGCAGTATTAGCGGGAGCTCGCTCTACGAGCAGTACTTC	CASSISGSSLYEQYF
NA	TRBD1	TRBV28	TRBJ2-7	TGTGCCAGCAGTGCCCCTCCGGGACAGGCCGCCTACGAGCAGTACTTC	CASSAPPGQAAYEQYF
medium-sized	TRBD1	TRBV2	TRBJ1-4	TGTGCCAGCAGGGACCGGACAGGCAATGAAAAACTGTTTTTT	CASRDRTGNEKLFF
NA	NA	TRBV11-2	TRBJ1-2	TGTGCCAGCAGCTTAGATCGAGGAGTAAACTATGGCTACACCTTC	CASSLDRGVNYGYTF
NA	NA	TRBV5-6	TRBJ1-6	TGTGCCAGCAGCTTGGGGACAGACAATTCACCCCTCCACTTT	CASSLGTDNSPLHF
NA	NA	TRBV2	TRBJ1-2	TGTGCCAGCCGTCTCCAGGGGAGCCATGGCTACACCTTC	CASRLQGSHGYTF
NA	TRBD1	TRBV7-2	TRBJ1-6	TGTGCCAGCAGCTCCCCGGGGGCTCAACAGGGGGGTAATTCACCCCTCCACTTT	CASSSPGAQQGGNSPLHF
NA	TRBD2	TRBV2	TRBJ2-7	TGTGCCAGCAGACCGGGACTAGCGGGAGGTTACGAGCAGTACTTC	CASRPGLAGGYEQYF
NA	NA	TRBV5-8	TRBJ2-1	TGTGCCAGCAGCTTGGGGGCGAGCTCCTACAATGAGCAGTTCTTC	CASSLGASSYNEQFF
NA	NA	TRBV7-7	TRBJ2-1	TGTGCCAGCAGCTTAGAAGTGTGGGGGGGACAGGCATCCTACAATGAGCAGTTCTTC	CASSLEVWGGQASYNEQFF
NA	NA	TRBV5-4	TRBJ2-3	TGTGCCAGCAGTGGGCGGGGAAGTGCAGATACGCAGTATTTT	CASSGRGSADTQYF
NA	TRBD1	TRBV2	TRBJ1-6	TGTGCCAGCCTAGGACAGGAAAATTCACCCCTCCACTTT	CASLGQENSPLHF
few	TRBD1	TRBV9	TRBJ1-6	TGTGCCAGCAGCGACCCCGGGACAGGGGCTAATTCACCCCTCCACTTT	CASSDPGTGANSPLHF
NA	NA	TRBV25-1	TRBJ2-5	TGTGCCAGCACCTTTTTGGAGACCCAGTACTTC	CASTFLETQYF
NA	TRBD2	TRBV10-2	TRBJ2-5	TGCGCCAGCAGAGAGGGACTAGCGGGAGGAGAGACCCAGTACTTC	CASREGLAGGETQYF
NA	TRBD1	TRBV5-6	TRBJ2-7	TGTGCCAGCAGCAGAAGGACAGGGAGCTCCTACGAGCAGTACTTC	CASSRRTGSSYEQYF
NA	NA	TRBV7-8	TRBJ2-2	TGTGCCAGCAGCCCTAATAGAGCAGGGAACACCGGGGAGCTGTTTTTT	CASSPNRAGNTGELFF
NA	TRBD2	TRBV27	TRBJ2-7	TGTGCCAGCAGTGGGGCCGGGACTAGCGGTACCTACGAGCAGTACTTC	CASSGAGTSGTYEQYF
NA	TRBD1	TRBV29-1	TRBJ1-1	TGCAGCGTCGACAGGGATGTGATGAACACTGAAGCTTTCTTT	CSVDRDVMNTEAFF
NA	TRBD2	TRBV7-9	TRBJ2-2	TGTGCCAGCAGCCCGAGGACTAGCGGAGAGAACACCGGGGAGCTGTTTTTT	CASSPRTSGENTGELFF
few	TRBD2	TRBV7-2	TRBJ2-5	TGTGCCAGCAGCTTAGTGCCAGCGGGAGGCCAAGAGACCCAGTACTTC	CASSLVPAGGQETQYF
NA	NA	TRBV28	TRBJ2-3	TGTGCCAGCAGTCCCCGACAGACAAGCACAGATACGCAGTATTTT	CASSPRQTSTDTQYF
few	NA	TRBV2	TRBJ1-4	TGTGCCAGCAGTGAAGGGGAGGTTACTAATGAAAAACTGTTTTTT	CASSEGEVTNEKLFF
NA	TRBD1	TRBV5-4	TRBJ1-2	TGTGCCAGCAGCCGAGGACAGGGGGCAATTCGTGACTATGGCTACACCTTC	CASSRGQGAIRDYGYTF
NA	TRBD2	TRBV5-4	TRBJ2-1	TGTGCCAGCAGCTTAGCGGGGGGGCGTTACAATGAGCAGTTCTTC	CASSLAGGRYNEQFF
NA	NA	TRBV7-2	TRBJ2-1	TGTGCCAGCACGCGACACCCGGCCGGTGAGCAGTTCTTC	CASTRHPAGEQFF
NA	TRBD2	TRBV28	TRBJ2-1	TGTGCCAGCAGTTCCCCGGGACTAGCGGTCGATGAGCAGTTCTTC	CASSSPGLAVDEQFF
NA	NA	TRBV28	TRBJ2-1	TGTGCCAGCAGTTTGAATAGCTGGGAGCAGTTCTTC	CASSLNSWEQFF
once	TRBD1	TRBV7-9	TRBJ2-7	TGTGCCAGCAGCTTGGACAGGGGGTCCTACGAGCAGTACTTC	CASSLDRGSYEQYF
NA	TRBD2	TRBV5-1	TRBJ2-7	TGCGCCAGCAGCTTGGCGTTAGCGGGACCTGAGGAGCAGTACTTC	CASSLALAGPEEQYF
NA	TRBD2	TRBV29-1	TRBJ2-7	TGCAGCGTTGAAGGCGGTAGCGGGGGCTACGAGCAGTACTTC	CSVEGGSGGYEQYF
few	TRBD2	TRBV11-2	TRBJ2-7	TGTGCCAGCAGCTTATTACGGGAGGGTACCTACGAGCAGTACTTC	CASSLLREGTYEQYF